This TCR beta chain was profiled in a study of blood T cell repertoires in COVID-19. Only in-frame clones appear in the TCRdb table, and some are missing; sequencing was by immunoSEQ multiplex PCR. The profile shows roughly 150,000 clones, approximately 83% of them singletons. The CDR3 runs to 15 residues. The germline V gene encodes CDR1 LGHNA and CDR2 YNFKEQ. V lost 0 bases, J lost 7 bases, and 5 bases stayed unmatched. The chain uses TRBV4-2 and TRBJ1-5, with 8 bases identical to TRBD1. This TCR came from a woman older than 75 with acute or convalescent COVID-19. The sequenced sample consisted of peripheral blood. The CDR3 sequence is CASSQETGEFQPQHF. In DNA, the CDR3 is TGTGCCAGCAGCCAAGAGACAGGGGAATTCCAGCCCCAGCATTTT.